This TCR beta chain comes out of a study of regulatory T cells in long-lasting Graves disease. As for the study in general: Graves' disease counted as persistent after over 5 years of antithyroid drugs with positive TSH receptor antibodies. Study-level points and caveats: Public clonotype sharing was higher in persistent than newly diagnosed patients.

This sample's time point: persistent/refractory GD, antithyroid drugs over 5 years with positive TRAb. PBMC RNA served as the TCR library source. Diagnosis followed American Thyroid Association guidelines for Graves' disease. The CDR3 runs 13 residues. V was shortened by 7 bases and J by 4 bases, with 13 bases between the two germline ends. Germline-derived CDR1 and CDR2 are MNHNS and SASEGT. This clonotype was picked up many times. Its antigen is as yet unknown. Through Arm-PCR of CDR3 regions and iRepertoire HTBI primers, TCR beta libraries were built. TCRdb re-called the multiplex PCR reads through MiXCR, storing one row per CDR3 protein. Of some 470,000 distinct CDR3 sequences listed, 20% to 25% are singletons.

The receptor was derived from a female donor with Graves disease. The chain joins TRBV6-1 to TRBJ1-2; no definite D call. The sample in question was peripheral blood mononuclear cells (PBMCs), obtained when the disease was refractory, from a patient treated with antithyroid drugs. The chain's CDR3 is CASIQHASYGYTF. The CDR3 DNA reads TGTGCCAGCATTCAACATGCCTCCTATGGCTACACCTTC.